This T cell receptor beta chain was observed in a study of blood T cell repertoires in COVID-19. In germline, CDR1 is SGDLS, CDR2 YYNGEE. With 3 bases removed from V and 6 bases from J, the gap between germline ends came to 13 bases. This CDR3 contains 14 residues. Here immunoSEQ multiplex PCR was the method, and the copy in TCRdb shows in-frame clones only, minus some. The sample has about 66,000 clones; 85% to 90% are singletons. The chain joins TRBV9 to TRBJ2-4, with a possible D match to TRBD1 (6 bases). The TCR comes from a man in his sixties with acute or convalescent COVID-19. The sequenced sample was peripheral blood. CDR3 nucleotide sequence: TGTGCCAGCAGCGCCTCAGGGGTCGGAAACATTCAGTACTTC. Protein sequence: CASSASGVGNIQYF.